The 12 T cell receptor beta chains below come from one sample, sequenced in a study of T-cell memory formation after mild COVID-19. In TCRdb, the 5' RACE reads were re-called with MiXCR into one record per CDR3 protein. The data show some 130,000 distinct CDR3 sequences, roughly 24% seen once. The source material was PBMCs or a T cell subset sorted from them (not recorded which). The receptors stem from an adult woman who had mild COVID-19 (a few samples of this study predate the infection). Cell type and time point are not known.

This clonotype was found many times. V usage is TRBV11-3 and J usage is TRBJ2-6; 7 nucleotides match TRBD2. V trimming: 3 bases; J trimming: 8 bases; junction bases outside the gene matches: 13. From germline, CDR1 is SGHNT and CDR2 YENEEA. The CDR3 sequence is 17 residues long. The CDR3 region is CASSFSGGYSETNVLTF. In DNA, the CDR3 is TGTGCCAGCAGCTTTTCGGGGGGTTATTCGGAAACCAACGTCCTGACTTTC.

This chain joins TRBV7-3 and TRBJ2-2; TRBD2 agrees at 9 bases. This CDR3 is built from 17 residues. V shed 3 bases, J shed 0 bases, and the junction held 5 bases outside the gene matches. CDR1 SGHTA and CDR2 FQGTGA come from the germline V gene. Here the CDR3 reads CASSFHLAGTNTGELFF. The CDR3 DNA follows: TGTGCCAGCAGCTTCCACCTAGCGGGGACGAACACCGGGGAGCTGTTTTTT.

The V call is TRBV27, the J call TRBJ1-5; no clear D. The CDR3 extends over 12 amino acids. Germline V gene data show CDR1 as MNHEY and CDR2 as SMNVEV (reference sequence). V lost 4 bases and J lost 2, with 3 bases in between. CDR3 bases: TGTGCCAGCAGTTCCGGCAATCAGCCCCAGCATTTT. Amino acids: CASSSGNQPQHF.

The chain links TRBV6-5 to TRBJ2-3, with D perhaps matching TRBD2 (5 bases). This CDR3 is 14 amino acids long. The V end was cut by 4 bases, the J end by 2 bases, with 10 bases between. The V gene's germline CDR1 is MNHEY and CDR2 SVGAGI. CDR3 in DNA: TGTGCCAGCAGTTCCGACGGGGTCACAGATACGCAGTATTTT. This gives the protein CASSSDGVTDTQYF.

The V gene is TRBV12-3 or TRBV12-4, the J gene TRBJ2-1; 8 nucleotides match TRBD2. V trimming: 7 bases; J trimming: 0 bases; junction bases outside the gene matches: 5. This CDR3 spans 15 amino acids. CDR3 sequence: CASNRGGSSYNEQFF. CDR3 coding DNA: TGTGCCAGCAACCGGGGGGGTAGCTCCTACAATGAGCAGTTCTTC.

This clonotype turned up a few times. The chain couples TRBV12-3 or TRBV12-4 to TRBJ2-1; either TRBD1 or TRBD2 may supply D (5 bases each). The V end was cut by 5 bases, the J end by 4 bases, with 12 bases between. The CDR3 is 14 amino acids. Here the CDR3 DNA reads TGTGCCAGCAGTCCCCGGGACCATTACAATGAGCAGTTCTTC. Protein product: CASSPRDHYNEQFF.

This clonotype occurred a few times. V gene TRBV24-1 combines with J gene TRBJ2-1; D not resolved. Trimming left V 10 bases short and J 2 bases short, with 8 bases between. Germline V gives CDR1 KGHDR, CDR2 SFDVKD. The CDR3 contains 12 residues. The CDR3 loop reads CATGRTYNEQFF. The CDR3 region has the DNA TGTGCCACGGGCAGGACCTACAATGAGCAGTTCTTC.

The genes are TRBV7-6 and TRBJ2-7; D uncertain. The germline V and J ends were trimmed by 5 bases and 5 bases, with 13 bases remaining between them. This CDR3 is 13 amino acids long. CDR1 and CDR2 from the germline V gene are SGHVS and FNYEAQ. The CDR3 DNA reads as TGTGCCAGCAGCGAAGGACGGCAGGACGAGCAGTACTTC. Protein sequence: CASSEGRQDEQYF. The full variable domain, completed using reference TRBV7-6 and TRBJ2-7, is GAGVSQSPRYKVTKRGQDVALRCDPISGHVSLYWYRQALGQGPEFLTYFNYEAQQDKSGLPNDRFSAERPEGSISTLTIQRTEQRDSAMYRCASSEGRQDEQYFGPGTRLTVT.

This clonotype was recorded a few times. The chain joins TRBV4-1 to TRBJ1-1; D is undetermined. Per the germline V gene, CDR1 is MGHRA and CDR2 is YSYEKL. The germline V and J ends were trimmed by 4 bases and 3 bases, with 12 bases remaining between them. The CDR3 contains 14 residues. The CDR3 coding sequence is TGCGCCAGCAGCCTCGCAAGGAGCCACACTGAAGCTTTCTTT. Protein sequence: CASSLARSHTEAFF.

This clonotype was seen more than once but under ten times. The chain couples TRBV6-5 to TRBJ2-2; D might be TRBD1 (6 bases). The CDR3 has 14 residues. The germline V and J ends were trimmed by 0 bases and 6 bases, with 8 bases remaining between them. CDR1 and CDR2 (germline): MNHEY, SVGAGI. The CDR3 DNA follows: TGTGCCAGCAGTTACTCTCAGGGGCCCGGGGAGCTGTTTTTT. Translated: CASSYSQGPGELFF.

CDR3 in amino acids: CASRPTGLNTEAFF. The CDR3 coding sequence is TGTGCCAGCAGGCCGACAGGGTTGAACACTGAAGCTTTCTTT. The V call is TRBV13, the J call TRBJ1-1; 7 bases line up with TRBD1. Germline values: CDR1 PRHDT, CDR2 FYEKMQ (reference sequence). The length of the CDR3 is 14 residues. V was clipped by 6 bases and J by 0 bases; unmatched bases: 4.

This clonotype was counted between two and nine times. The chain combines TRBV10-3 with TRBJ2-5; perhaps TRBD1 as D (6 bases). Germline V gene sequence: CDR1 ENHRY, CDR2 SYGVKD. V lost 7 bases to trimming and J lost 3 bases, with 12 bases between them. The CDR3 has 13 residues. CDR3 coding DNA: TGTGCCATCAAAGGGGGACACGAAGAGACCCAGTACTTC. Amino acid sequence: CAIKGGHEETQYF.